The 24 T cell receptor beta chains reported below all come from one sample, sequenced in a study of shared clonotypes between healthy human individuals. Assay used: immunoSEQ multiplex PCR; TCRdb lists only in-frame clones, some missing. The sample has about 2.3 million clones, 90% to 95% seen once. Sequenced input: naive CD4+ T cells from PBMCs. As for subset: CD45RA+ positively selected. The receptors come from a man aged 18-30 years in good health. Some clones in this sample may be carry-over from other donors' samples.

This chain links TRBV10-2 with TRBJ2-7, with 14 bases fitting TRBD2. J gave up 2 bases and V 6 bases, and 12 bases lay outside the gene matches. CDR1 and CDR2 (germline): WSHSY, SAAADI. The CDR3 contains 18 residues. The DNA for the CDR3 is TGCGCCAGCAGGCCTTGGACTAGCGGGAGGTCCCCTGCCTACGAGCAGTACTTC. Translation gives CASRPWTSGRSPAYEQYF.

CDR3 sequence: CASSQVPRGPYEQYF. For the CDR3, the DNA is TGCGCCAGCAGCCAAGTTCCAAGGGGACCCTACGAGCAGTACTTC. The chain couples TRBV4-1 to TRBJ2-7; either TRBD1 or TRBD2 may fit D (5 bases each). The V gene's germline CDR1 is MGHRA and CDR2 YSYEKL. Trimming left V 1 base short and J 2 bases short, with 12 bases between. The CDR3 loop spans 15 amino acids.

Comment on this clone: Different DNA sequences within this sample yield the same CDR3. This chain links TRBV29-1 with TRBJ1-4; D is perhaps TRBD1 (5 bases). V lost 6 bases to trimming and J lost 6 bases, with 11 bases between them. There are 12 residues in the CDR3. Germline CDR1 SQVTM, CDR2 ANQGSEA. In nucleotides, the CDR3 is TGCAGCGTCCGCGGAGGGGATGAAAAACTGTTTTTT. Encoded protein: CSVRGGDEKLFF.

This chain uses TRBV11-2 with TRBJ2-3; no clear D. V lost 5 bases, J lost 5 bases, and 8 bases lay in between. CDR3 length: 12 residues. Germline assignment: CDR1 SGHAT and CDR2 FQNNGV. For the CDR3, the DNA is TGTGCCAGCAGCCCTCCAGGAGATACGCAGTATTTT. Its translation is CASSPPGDTQYF.

In this sample, this clone turned up once. The sample carries other DNA sequences with the same CDR3. The V call is TRBV18, the J call TRBJ1-2; D might be TRBD1 (5 bases). Deletions cut 6 bases from V and 1 base from J, with 15 bases between. The V gene's germline CDR1 is KGHSH and CDR2 LQKENI. The CDR3 spans 15 residues. The CDR3 coding sequence is TGTGCCAGCTCCCCCACAGGCGCTTTTAACTATGGCTACACCTTC. This codes for CASSPTGAFNYGYTF. Full variable domain (outside the CDR3, taken from reference TRBV18 and TRBJ1-2): NAGVMQNPRHLVRRRGQEARLRCSPMKGHSHVYWYRQLPEEGLKFMVYLQKENIIDESGMPKERFSAEFPKEGPSILRIQQVVRGDSAAYFCASSPTGAFNYGYTFGSGTRLTVV.

The CDR3 nucleotides are TGTGCCAGCAGCGTCGGGTTTCCGGGTGAAAAACTGTTTTTT. It is translated as CASSVGFPGEKLFF. The J gene is TRBJ1-4, the V gene TRBV9; D gene ambiguous. V lost 2 bases and J 7 bases, leaving 12 bases between the germline ends. The CDR3 spans 14 residues. Germline V gives CDR1 SGDLS, CDR2 YYNGEE.

This sequence joins TRBV19 and TRBJ1-1; D uncertain. The length of the CDR3 is 12 residues. The V gene's germline CDR1 is LNHDA and CDR2 SQIVND (reference sequence). Trimming stripped 7 bases from V and 2 bases from J, with 8 bases between. CDR3 sequence (DNA): TGTGCCAGTACGAACGAAAACACTGAAGCTTTCTTT. This codes for CASTNENTEAFF.

The chain uses TRBV2 and TRBJ2-7; D remains ambiguous. Per the germline V gene, CDR1 is SNHLY and CDR2 is FYNNEI. This CDR3 has 13 amino acids. Between the trimmed V and J ends, which lost 3 bases and 3 bases, there was a span of 9 bases. This CDR3 reads CASSEGTYYEQYF. The CDR3 DNA reads as TGTGCCAGCAGTGAGGGCACCTACTACGAGCAGTACTTC.

The chain couples TRBV7-9 to TRBJ2-7; TRBD1 matches at 8 bases. There are 16 residues in the CDR3. The germline CDR1 and CDR2 sequences are SEHNR and FQNEAQ (reference sequence). Trimming took 2 bases from V and 6 from J; bases not matched to a gene: 12. CDR3: CASSLRQGARGIEQYF. The CDR3 coding sequence is TGTGCCAGCAGCTTAAGGCAGGGGGCTAGGGGAATCGAGCAGTACTTC.

The chain couples TRBV10-3 to TRBJ1-2; 8 bases fit TRBD1. CDR1 is ENHRY and CDR2 is SYGVKD in the germline V gene. The CDR3 is made up of 14 amino acids. With V trimmed by 4 bases and J by 1 base, 2 bases remained unmatched. The CDR3 loop reads CAISADRDNYGYTF. CDR3 DNA: TGTGCCATCAGTGCGGACAGGGATAACTATGGCTACACCTTC.

This sequence joins TRBV15 and TRBJ2-1; D assignment may be TRBD1 or TRBD2 (6 bases each). Germline V gene data show CDR1 as LNHNV and CDR2 as YYDKDF (reference sequence). This CDR3 has 14 amino acids. The DNA for the CDR3 is TGTGCTACCGGTCGGGGGCAACTTTACAATGAGCAGTTCTTC. Its protein is CATGRGQLYNEQFF.

The gene calls are TRBV4-1 and TRBJ2-5, with D possibly called TRBD1 or TRBD2 (5 bases each). The better agreement between TRBJ2-7 and the DNA end casts doubt on the J call. The germline V gene encodes CDR1 MGHRA and CDR2 YSYEKL. This CDR3 has 13 residues. The CDR3 protein is CASSRGESYEQYF. In DNA, the CDR3 is TGCGCCAGCAGCCGAGGGGAATCCTACGAGCAGTACTTC.

The chain recombines TRBV6-5 with TRBJ2-3; no firm D call. CDR1 MNHEY and CDR2 SVGAGI come from the germline V gene. V was cut by 0 bases and J by 1 base, with 11 bases left in between. The CDR3 covers 16 residues. Written as DNA, the CDR3 is TGTGCCAGCAGTTACTCGGGCCGGCCTCGCACAGATACGCAGTATTTT. Translation gives CASSYSGRPRTDTQYF.

As for this clone: The same CDR3 can be traced to other DNA sequences in this sample. V and J are TRBV29-1 and TRBJ2-7, with 9 bases lining up with TRBD1. The V gene's germline CDR1 is SQVTM and CDR2 ANQGSEA. The CDR3 is 13 amino acids. With 6 bases clipped from V and 3 bases from J, the junction kept 6 bases outside the gene matches. This CDR3 reads CSVGPGQGYEQYF. CDR3 coding DNA: TGCAGCGTGGGACCGGGACAGGGCTACGAGCAGTACTTC.

The CDR3 DNA follows: TGCGCCAGCAGCTTGTCGGCCCTCCCGGCAGATACGCAGTATTTT. Protein: CASSLSALPADTQYF. The genes are TRBV5-1 and TRBJ2-3, with D hard to call. Per the germline V gene, CDR1 is SGHRS and CDR2 is YFSETQ. The CDR3 runs to 15 residues. V lost 1 base and J 4 bases, leaving 13 bases between the germline ends.

This rearrangement joins TRBV5-5 to TRBJ1-3, with TRBD1 matching over 7 bases. With 3 bases clipped from V and 1 base from J, the junction kept 4 bases outside the gene matches. The germline V gene encodes CDR1 SGHKS and CDR2 YYEKEE (reference sequence). There are 15 residues in the CDR3. The CDR3: CASSSDRASGNTIYF. In nucleotides, the CDR3 is TGTGCCAGCAGCTCCGACAGGGCTTCTGGAAACACCATATATTTT.

The V and J genes are TRBV14 and TRBJ1-5, with unresolved D. Germline V gene sequence: CDR1 SGHDN, CDR2 FVKESK. CDR3 length: 13 amino acids. V lost 2 bases, J lost 3 bases, and 5 bases lay in between. The CDR3 coding sequence is TGTGCCAGCAGCCAACAGCACAATCAGCCCCAGCATTTT. Translated: CASSQQHNQPQHF. Together with reference TRBV14 and TRBJ1-5, the CDR3 gives the full variable domain: EAGVTQFPSHSVIEKGQTVTLRCDPISGHDNLYWYRRVMGKEIKFLLHFVKESKQDESGMPNNRFLAERTGGTYSTLKVQPAELEDSGVYFCASSQQHNQPQHFGDGTRLSIL.

J is TRBJ2-7 and V is TRBV19; TRBD1 is a possible D gene (5 bases). CDR1 is LNHDA and CDR2 is SQIVND in the germline V gene (reference sequence). V was shortened by 1 base and J by 0 bases, with 13 bases between the two germline ends. CDR3 length equals 16 residues. The CDR3 here is CASSIGGTRSSYEQYF. As DNA, the CDR3 is TGTGCCAGTAGTATAGGGGGCACTCGGAGCTCCTACGAGCAGTACTTC. The entire variable domain, with the rest obtained from reference TRBV19 and TRBJ2-7, is as follows: DGGITQSPKYLFRKEGQNVTLSCEQNLNHDAMYWYRQDPGQGLRLIYYSQIVNDFQKGDIAEGYSVSREKKESFPLTVTSAQKNPTAFYLCASSIGGTRSSYEQYFGPGTRLTVT.

The rearrangement links TRBV7-8 to TRBJ2-7, with D perhaps matching TRBD1 (6 bases). Per germline, CDR1 SGHVS and CDR2 FQNEAQ. The V gene lost 3 bases and the J gene lost 5 bases, with 14 bases spanning the gap. This CDR3 contains 14 residues. This CDR3 is CASSFSYRVNEQYF. In DNA form, the CDR3 reads TGTGCCAGCAGCTTCTCCTACAGGGTCAACGAGCAGTACTTC.

This chain joins TRBV7-3 and TRBJ2-3; 7 positions agree with TRBD1. Germline-derived CDR1 and CDR2 are SGHTA and FQGTGA. The J segment lost 4 bases and the V segment lost 5 bases, leaving 6 bases of the junction unmatched. The CDR3 length is 14 residues. The CDR3 DNA is TGTGCCAGCAGCCCCGCAAGGGGGCCAGATACGCAGTATTTT. This sequence encodes CASSPARGPDTQYF. Complete variable domain (other parts from reference TRBV7-3 and TRBJ2-3): GAGVSQTPSNKVTEKGKYVELRCDPISGHTALYWYRQSLGQGPEFLIYFQGTGAADDSGLPNDRFFAVRPEGSVSTLKIQRTERGDSAVYLCASSPARGPDTQYFGPGTRLTVL.

V usage is TRBV28 and J usage is TRBJ2-1; 8 bases line up with TRBD1. V was clipped by 7 bases and J by 0 bases; unmatched bases: 14. This CDR3 has 18 residues. The V gene's germline CDR1 is MDHEN and CDR2 SYDVKM. The CDR3, as DNA: TGTGCCAGCATAATTGGACAGGGAGTGGGAGACTCCTACAATGAGCAGTTCTTC. Encoded protein: CASIIGQGVGDSYNEQFF.

The chain carries TRBV27 and TRBJ2-5, with 10 nucleotides matching TRBD1. The J call is uncertain, as TRBJ2-7 better fits the DNA end. Germline V CDR1 and CDR2: MNHEY, SMNVEV (reference sequence). This CDR3 region has 15 residues. The CDR3 nucleotides are TGTGCCAGCAGTACCCCGGGACAGGGGCATTACGAGCAGTACTTC. It is translated as CASSTPGQGHYEQYF.

The genes are TRBV15 and TRBJ2-1, with TRBD1 matching 7 bases. V dropped 7 bases and J dropped 6; count of bases not matched to a gene: 6. CDR3 length: 13 residues. CDR1 LNHNV and CDR2 YYDKDF come from the germline V gene (reference sequence). CDR3 loop: CATTGTAFNEQFF. The CDR3 DNA reads as TGTGCCACCACCGGGACAGCCTTCAATGAGCAGTTCTTC.

J is TRBJ1-2 and V is TRBV6-1; 9 bases fit TRBD1. The trim removed 4 bases at V and 7 bases at J, leaving 13 bases unmatched. The CDR3 has 16 residues. The germline V gene encodes CDR1 MNHNS and CDR2 SASEGT. The CDR3 spells CASSGLGDRVVRGYTF. In nucleotides, the CDR3 is TGTGCCAGCAGTGGGCTCGGGGACAGGGTAGTGCGTGGCTACACCTTC.